The clone carrying this TCR beta chain has ten or more counts. Its antigen is not known. The data belong to a study of identical twins. General study findings and limits: Cross-sectional statistics underpinned the conclusions; the same donors were not followed. Insertions ran lower in abundant cord blood beta clonotypes, though not in memory repertoires. Monozygotic twin pairs showed more out-of-frame TCR alpha sharing than models estimated.

The V gene's germline CDR1 is SGDLS and CDR2 YYNGEE. Trimming took 4 bases from V and 2 from J; bases not matched to a gene: 8. There are 16 residues in the CDR3. Via MiXCR, TCRdb re-called the 5' RACE reads, giving one row per CDR3 protein. This table holds 640,000 or so distinct CDR3 sequences, over 5% found once. This rearrangement joins TRBV9 to TRBJ2-1, with 8 positions matching TRBD2. Sequencing used naive T cells sorted from blood. The receptor comes from a man between 18 and 35 years old in good health. CDR3 protein: CASSTAVGRAYNEQFF. The CDR3 region has the DNA TGTGCCAGCAGCACAGCAGTCGGGAGGGCCTACAATGAGCAGTTCTTC.